This T cell receptor (beta chain) comes out of a study of blood T cells in healthy people across ages. Germline V gene lookup returns CDR1 SGHTA and CDR2 FQGNSA. The CDR3 is 14 residues long. With a J-beta primer mix and a sample-barcoded 5' primer, a second PCR ran roughly 6 to 11 cycles. TCRdb re-derived calls from the 5' RACE reads in MiXCR, one entry per CDR3 protein. The profile shows approximately 800,000 distinct CDR3 sequences, approximately 59% of them singletons. The authors isolated at least 6.5 million PBMCs per sample. The source material was blood. The rearrangement links TRBV7-2 to TRBJ2-7; D remains unclear. The better agreement between TRBJ2-5 and the DNA end casts doubt on the J call. The TCR originated in a man younger than 40 in good health. The CDR3 protein is CASSSGAIRETQYF. Written as DNA, the CDR3 is TGTGCCAGCAGCTCCGGCGCCATTAGGGAGACCCAGTACTTC.